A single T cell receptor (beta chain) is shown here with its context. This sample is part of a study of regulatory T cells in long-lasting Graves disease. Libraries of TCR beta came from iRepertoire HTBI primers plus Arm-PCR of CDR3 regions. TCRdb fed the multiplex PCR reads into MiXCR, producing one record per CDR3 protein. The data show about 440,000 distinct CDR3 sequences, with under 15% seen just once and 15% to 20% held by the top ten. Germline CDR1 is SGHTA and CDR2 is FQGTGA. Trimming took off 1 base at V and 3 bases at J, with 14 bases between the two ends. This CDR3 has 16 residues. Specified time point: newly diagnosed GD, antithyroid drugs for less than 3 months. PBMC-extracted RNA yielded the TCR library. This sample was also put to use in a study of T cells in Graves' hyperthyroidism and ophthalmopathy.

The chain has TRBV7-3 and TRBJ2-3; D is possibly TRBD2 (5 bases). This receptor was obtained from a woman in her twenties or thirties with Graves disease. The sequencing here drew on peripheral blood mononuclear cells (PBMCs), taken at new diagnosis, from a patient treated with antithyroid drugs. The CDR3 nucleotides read TGTGCCAGCAGCTTAAAGTGGGGAGTGGGGACAGATACGCAGTATTTT. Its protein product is CASSLKWGVGTDTQYF.